These 10 T cell receptor beta chains came from one sample sequenced in a study. TCRdb analysed the 5' RACE reads with MiXCR anew, one entry per CDR3 protein. This sample carries about 9,000 distinct CDR3 sequences, around 53% of them seen once, and the ten largest clones take approximately 5.2%. The source material was memory CD4+ T cells sorted from a lymph node. Subset defined: memory CD4+ T cells, CD4+CD45RO+CD25-. The receptor set was obtained from a female donor with breast cancer.

This clonotype was seen once. The chain has TRBV7-9 and TRBJ2-6; no clear D gene. V lost 2 bases to trimming and J lost 5 bases, with 7 bases between them. Germline values: CDR1 SEHNR, CDR2 FQNEAQ (reference sequence). CDR3 size: 14 residues. The CDR3 sequence is CASSLHGRANVLTF. In DNA form, the CDR3 reads TGTGCCAGCAGCTTACATGGACGGGCCAACGTCCTGACTTTC.

This clonotype was recorded only once. This chain connects TRBV4-3 to TRBJ1-3, with D unclear. The V and J ends lost 1 base and 2 bases respectively, with 6 bases between them. CDR1 LGHNA and CDR2 YSLEER come from the germline V gene. CDR3 length: 14 amino acids. The CDR3 spells CASSQGLPGNTIYF. Written as DNA, the CDR3 is TGCGCCAGCAGCCAAGGACTGCCTGGAAACACCATATATTTT.

The V call is TRBV7-3, the J call TRBJ2-3; the D is unclear. The CDR3 length is 15 residues. The germline V gene encodes CDR1 SGHTA and CDR2 FQGTGA. The germline V and J ends were trimmed by 1 base and 3 bases, with 11 bases remaining between them. The CDR3 coding sequence is TGTGCCAGCAGCTTAAGGCAGATGAAGACAGATACGCAGTATTTT. Its translation is CASSLRQMKTDTQYF.

V and J are TRBV7-6 and TRBJ2-7; TRBD2 agrees at 12 bases. The CDR3 runs to 18 residues. The trim removed 5 bases at V and 4 bases at J, leaving 15 bases unmatched. Germline V CDR1 and CDR2: SGHVS, FNYEAQ. CDR3 loop: CASSNPTMTSGRYYEQYF. The CDR3 DNA sequence: TGTGCCAGCAGCAATCCAACAATGACTAGCGGGAGATATTACGAGCAGTACTTC.

This chain links TRBV29-1 with TRBJ1-1; a weak D match, TRBD1 (6 bases). The ends were cut back, 6 bases at V and 0 bases at J, with 11 bases in the middle. The germline V gene has CDR1 SQVTM and CDR2 ANQGSEA. The CDR3 runs to 13 residues. The CDR3 DNA reads TGCAGCGTGACAGGTTATATGAACACTGAAGCTTTCTTT. This codes for CSVTGYMNTEAFF.

The genes are TRBV20-1 and TRBJ2-5; 11 bases fit TRBD2. The trim removed 1 base at V and 5 bases at J, leaving 6 bases unmatched. Germline assignment: CDR1 DFQATT and CDR2 SNEGSKA (reference sequence). The CDR3 loop spans 15 amino acids. The CDR3 region has the DNA TGCAGTGCTAGAGGACTAGCGGGGAAGGAGGAGACCCAGTACTTC. Protein: CSARGLAGKEETQYF.

This rearrangement joins TRBV20-1 to TRBJ2-1, with D perhaps TRBD1 (5 bases). V was clipped by 5 bases and J by 8 bases, with 10 bases between them. Germline V CDR1 and CDR2: DFQATT, SNEGSKA (reference sequence). The CDR3 length is 11 residues. In DNA form, the CDR3 reads TGCAGTGCTCCCAGGGTCTATGAGCAGTTCTTC. Protein: CSAPRVYEQFF.

V is TRBV4-3 and J is TRBJ2-1, with D uncertain. The germline V gene has CDR1 LGHNA and CDR2 YSLEER. The CDR3 is 15 residues long. Trimming cost V 1 base and J 7 bases, with 14 bases left between them. The CDR3 nucleotides are TGCGCCAGCAGCCAAGGGTATACGGAACTGAATGAGCAGTTCTTC. Its protein product is CASSQGYTELNEQFF.

V is TRBV29-1 and J is TRBJ2-1, with D perhaps TRBD1 (6 bases). The CDR3 has 15 residues. CDR1 and CDR2 (germline): SQVTM, ANQGSEA. Between the trimmed V and J ends, which lost 4 bases and 6 bases, there was a span of 19 bases. As DNA, the CDR3 is TGCAGCGTTGGATCCACAGGGACCGTATCCAATGAGCAGTTCTTC. Translated: CSVGSTGTVSNEQFF.

J is TRBJ2-5 and V is TRBV20-1; D might be TRBD2 (5 bases). From germline, CDR1 is DFQATT and CDR2 SNEGSKA (reference sequence). The length of the CDR3 is 16 residues. V was shortened by 2 bases and J by 3 bases, with 19 bases between the two germline ends. The CDR3 protein is CSARRAVGVWEETQYF. CDR3 coding DNA: TGCAGTGCTAGACGGGCGGTGGGAGTTTGGGAAGAGACCCAGTACTTC.